Included here is one T cell receptor beta chain sequence, with context. No antigen is known for it. Every ophthalmopathy donor presented moderate-to-severe activity, CAS ≥3, NOSPECS ≥4 and duration under 3 months. The authors isolated PBMCs from around 10 ml of fresh peripheral blood. These data originate in a study of Graves' ophthalmopathy and Graves' hyperthyroidism. General study findings and limits: Among thyroid clonotypes expanded above 0.001 frequency, most also appeared in blood.

Germline V gives CDR1 SGHAT, CDR2 FQDESV (reference sequence). Trimming cost V 5 bases and J 5 bases, with 30 bases left between them. This CDR3 comprises 19 residues. Amplification of TCR beta CDR3 regions used RNA transcripts. HTBI primers were used in a first-round RT-PCR, which preceded a second-round multiplex PCR. Using its own MiXCR run on the multiplex PCR reads, TCRdb lists one record per CDR3 protein. Of about 740,000 distinct CDR3 sequences in the sample, roughly two fifths were seen once. The clonotype comes from an adult man with Graves' ophthalmopathy. Sequencing used peripheral blood. This chain links TRBV11-1 with TRBJ1-1; weak D call: TRBD1 (6 bases). CDR3 amino acids: CASSHWILRGGGARTEAFF. In nucleotides, the CDR3 is TGTGCCAGCAGCCATTGGATTCTCCGTGGTGGGGGCGCGAGGACTGAAGCTTTCTTT.